The 27 T cell receptor beta chains in this list originate from one sample, sequenced in a study of regulatory T cells in long-lasting Graves disease. Through Arm-PCR of CDR3 regions and iRepertoire HTBI primers, TCR beta libraries were built. TCRdb independently ran MiXCR on the multiplex PCR reads; one entry per CDR3 protein. The table lists some 430,000 distinct CDR3 sequences, roughly 21% of them singletons, with roughly 7% in the top ten. Time point defined: persistent/refractory GD, antithyroid drugs over 5 years with positive TRAb. The TCR library used RNA extracted from PBMCs. The material sequenced was peripheral blood mononuclear cells (PBMCs), taken when the disease was refractory, from a patient treated with antithyroid drugs. The receptors stem from a female donor with Graves disease.

This clonotype was seen many times. The gene calls are TRBV27 and TRBJ2-7; TRBD1 or TRBD2 may be the D gene (6 bases each). The V gene lost 6 bases and the J gene lost 6 bases, with 15 bases spanning the gap. Germline V gives CDR1 MNHEY, CDR2 SMNVEV (reference sequence). The CDR3 has 13 amino acids. CDR3 coding DNA: TGTGCCAGCAGGAGCACGGGGGCTGGCGAGCAGTACTTC. Encoded protein: CASRSTGAGEQYF.

This clonotype appeared many times. This rearrangement joins TRBV6-5 to TRBJ2-7, with 8 bases that match TRBD2. Germline CDR1 is MNHEY and CDR2 is SVGAGI. This CDR3 contains 15 residues. Germline trimming cut 2 bases from V and 3 bases from J; bases unmatched to any gene: 6. The CDR3 nucleotides are TGTGCCAGCAGTTACCGCGGGACTAGGGTCTACGAGCAGTACTTC. It yields the protein CASSYRGTRVYEQYF.

This clonotype was recorded at least ten times. The rearrangement links TRBV4-1 to TRBJ2-7; D possibly corresponds to TRBD1 (6 bases). The V end lost 3 bases, the J end lost 0 bases, and 15 bases lay between the germline ends. The germline gives CDR1 MGHRA, CDR2 YSYEKL. The CDR3 is 16 residues long. CDR3 DNA sequence: TGCGCCAGCAGCCATTCTCAATGGGACATCTCCTACGAGCAGTACTTC. This codes for CASSHSQWDISYEQYF.

The rearrangement links TRBV20-1 to TRBJ2-5; D remains unclear. Germline V gene data show CDR1 as DFQATT and CDR2 as SNEGSKA (reference sequence). V lost 0 bases to trimming and J lost 4 bases, with 12 bases between them. This CDR3 comprises 14 residues. CDR3 sequence (DNA): TGCAGTGCTAGAGACCTGGATAAGGGAGAGACCCAGTACTTC. Residues: CSARDLDKGETQYF.

V usage is TRBV3-1 and J usage is TRBJ2-5; D unresolved. Germline CDR1 LGHDT, CDR2 YNNKEL (reference sequence). V dropped 3 bases and J dropped 5 bases, with 13 bases sitting between them. The CDR3 runs to 14 residues. The CDR3 bases are TGTGCCAGCAGCCAGGCGGAGTGGAAGGAGACCCAGTACTTC. This encodes CASSQAEWKETQYF.

Note on this clonotype: This may be a read error: a much more frequent sequence differs by one nucleotide. This chain connects TRBV7-3 to TRBJ1-6; 7 positions match TRBD1. The V segment lost 6 bases and the J segment 6 bases; nucleotides outside the gene matches: 5. Germline-derived CDR1 and CDR2 are SGHTA and FQGTGA. The CDR3 spans 14 residues. CDR3 coding DNA: TGTGCCAGCAGGACCGGGACAGCTAATTCACCCCTCCACTTT. Encoded protein: CASRTGTANSPLHF.

This clonotype was detected only a few times. This rearrangement joins TRBV28 to TRBJ1-1, with 8 nucleotides matching TRBD1. There are 14 residues in the CDR3. From germline, CDR1 is MDHEN and CDR2 SYDVKM. The junction had 6 bases not matched to a gene; V was cut back by 4 bases and J by 5 bases. Written as DNA, the CDR3 is TGTGCCAGCAGTTCACTCAGGGGGCAGACTGAAGCTTTCTTT. Amino acid sequence: CASSSLRGQTEAFF.

Notes on this clonotype: A much larger clone lies one base from this, so it may be a read error. This chain uses TRBV5-6 with TRBJ2-5; TRBD2 matches 8 bases. This CDR3 is built from 15 residues. Germline V gives CDR1 SGHDT, CDR2 YYEEEE. CDR3 sequence reads: CANSLLSTGGATQYF. The CDR3 region has the DNA TGTGCCAACAGCTTGCTTTCAACGGGAGGGGCGACCCAGTACTTC.

As concerns this clonotype: At one end the junction does not follow the germline gene, possibly because of a read error. The J gene is TRBJ2-2, the V gene TRBV2; tentative D call: TRBD2 (5 bases). The CDR3 runs to 15 residues. From germline, CDR1 is SNHLY and CDR2 FYNNEI. CDR3 sequence: CASIPQTGTTGELVF. DNA for the CDR3: TGTGCCAGCATCCCCCAGACGGGTACCACCGGGGAGCTGGTTTTT.

Note on this clonotype: One end of the junction fails to match germline, which may point to a read error. V is TRBV12-3 or TRBV12-4 and J is TRBJ2-7; D could derive from TRBD1 or TRBD2 (5 bases each). The length of the CDR3 is 13 residues. The CDR3 sequence: CAGSPGSSYEQYF. The CDR3 DNA is TGTGCCGGCAGTCCAGGGAGCTCCTACGAGCAGTACTTC.

The chain is built from TRBV12-3 or TRBV12-4 and TRBJ2-2; D is unresolved. Trimming removed 10 bases at V and 3 bases at J, with 12 bases between. There are 13 residues in the CDR3. The CDR3 loop is CATPYPDTGELFF. DNA for the CDR3: TGTGCCACCCCATACCCGGACACCGGGGAGCTGTTTTTT.

V gene TRBV7-9 combines with J gene TRBJ1-3, with a weak D call TRBD1 (5 bases). This CDR3 contains 16 residues. Germline V lookup: CDR1 SEHNR, CDR2 FQNEAQ (reference sequence). Trimming took 4 bases from V and 4 from J, leaving 17 bases between them. CDR3 DNA: TGTGCCAGCAGCTCCTATACAGGTCCTGGGGGAAACACCATATATTTT. It yields the protein CASSSYTGPGGNTIYF.

This clonotype has only a few counts. This chain connects TRBV6-1 to TRBJ2-1; 7 nucleotides agree with TRBD2. The V segment lost 7 bases and the J segment 3 bases; nucleotides outside the gene matches: 12. This CDR3 contains 16 residues. Germline V CDR1 and CDR2: MNHNS, SASEGT. The CDR3 DNA follows: TGTGCCAGCACCGGGGGGTCCCGGGACCTCTACAATGAGCAGTTCTTC. Protein sequence: CASTGGSRDLYNEQFF.

This clonotype was picked up a small number of times. The rearrangement links TRBV28 to TRBJ1-1, with 8 bases that match TRBD1. The CDR3 extends over 14 amino acids. Germline values: CDR1 MDHEN, CDR2 SYDVKM. Unmatched junction bases numbered 6, after V lost 6 bases and J lost 3 bases. The CDR3 DNA follows: TGTGCCAGCAGATACAGGGGGATGTACACTGAAGCTTTCTTT. It translates to CASRYRGMYTEAFF.

V usage is TRBV7-3 and J usage is TRBJ2-7, with D possibly TRBD1 on 6 matching bases. The CDR3 loop spans 17 amino acids. From germline, CDR1 is SGHTA and CDR2 FQGTGA. V lost 2 bases, J lost 3 bases, and 20 bases lay in between. CDR3: CASSLLPIPQGLYEQYF. In DNA form, the CDR3 reads TGTGCCAGCAGCTTATTACCCATCCCCCAGGGGCTCTACGAGCAGTACTTC.

The chain uses TRBV4-3 and TRBJ2-2; TRBD2 might be the D (6 bases). CDR3 length: 15 amino acids. Germline V lookup: CDR1 LGHNA, CDR2 YSLEER. Trimming left V 4 bases short and J 3 bases short, with 12 bases between. The CDR3 DNA sequence: TGCGCCAGCAGCCCCCCGGGACTTTACACCGGGGAGCTGTTTTTT. It specifies CASSPPGLYTGELFF.

In its sample, this clonotype was seen a few times. The chain links TRBV6-1 to TRBJ1-2; D is ambiguous. This CDR3 comprises 13 residues. Germline V lookup: CDR1 MNHNS, CDR2 SASEGT. Trimming shortened V by 5 bases and J by 8 bases, and 15 bases separated the two germline ends. CDR3 coding DNA: TGTGCCAGCAGTCCCCAGGCCCGTATGGGCTACACCTTC. It specifies CASSPQARMGYTF.

The sample holds one count of this clonotype. The genes are TRBV12-5 and TRBJ2-3; TRBD2 agrees at 12 bases. Germline lookup yields CDR1 LGHNT and CDR2 FRNRAP. CDR3 length equals 19 residues. With V trimmed by 3 bases and J by 4 bases, 14 bases remained unmatched. The CDR3 coding sequence is TGTGCTAGTGGTTTCCACCCGACTAGCGGGAGTTTTACGGCAGATACGCAGTATTTT. It encodes CASGFHPTSGSFTADTQYF.

The J gene is TRBJ2-7, the V gene TRBV19; D gene unclear. V gave up 6 bases and J gave up 3 bases, with 6 bases separating them. CDR3 length: 11 amino acids. Germline V lookup: CDR1 LNHDA, CDR2 SQIVND (reference sequence). CDR3 in DNA: TGTGCCAGTAGAGACGGCTACGAGCAGTACTTC. This gives the protein CASRDGYEQYF.

The rearrangement links TRBV6-5 to TRBJ2-7, with 8 bases aligning to TRBD2. V trimming: 4 bases; J trimming: 5 bases; junction bases outside the gene matches: 4. Germline-derived CDR1 and CDR2 are MNHEY and SVGAGI. This CDR3 is 13 amino acids long. This chain's CDR3 is CASSSGGTHEQYF. The CDR3, as DNA: TGTGCCAGCAGTTCGGGGGGGACCCACGAGCAGTACTTC.

In this sample, this clonotype turned up many times. In DNA form, the CDR3 reads TGTGCCAGTCAGGGGGGGGCGGACGAGCAGTACTTC. Translating it yields CASQGGADEQYF. V is TRBV28 and J is TRBJ2-7; possibly TRBD1 or TRBD2 for D (7 bases each). The germline V gene encodes CDR1 MDHEN and CDR2 SYDVKM. The CDR3 contains 12 residues. Trimming stripped 9 bases from V and 5 bases from J, with 14 bases between.

This clonotype was seen ten or more times. J is TRBJ2-5 and V is TRBV27; D is possibly TRBD2 (6 bases). V was clipped by 4 bases and J by 2 bases, with 17 bases between them. Germline assignment: CDR1 MNHEY and CDR2 SMNVEV (reference sequence). This CDR3 contains 16 residues. CDR3 loop: CASSSTLLRGQETQYF. The CDR3 DNA is TGTGCCAGCAGTTCCACCCTACTCCGGGGGCAAGAGACCCAGTACTTC.

This clonotype was counted at least ten times. The chain employs TRBV28 and TRBJ1-2, with D unresolved. The V gene's germline CDR1 is MDHEN and CDR2 SYDVKM. The CDR3 is made up of 13 amino acids. V was shortened by 2 bases and J by 2 bases, with 6 bases between the two germline ends. This CDR3 is CASSLGMNYGYTF. The CDR3 DNA is TGTGCCAGCAGTTTAGGGATGAACTATGGCTACACCTTC.

Ten or more counts support this clonotype. This sequence joins TRBV15 and TRBJ1-1; D is undetermined. Germline CDR1 is LNHNV and CDR2 is YYDKDF (reference sequence). This CDR3 spans 14 amino acids. Trimming stripped 0 bases from V and 1 base from J, with 6 bases between. CDR3 protein: CATSRDLANTEAFF. The CDR3, as DNA: TGTGCCACCAGCAGAGATTTGGCGAACACTGAAGCTTTCTTT.

V gene TRBV5-1 combines with J gene TRBJ2-1; TRBD1 agrees at 10 bases. The CDR3 runs to 16 residues. Germline-derived CDR1 and CDR2 are SGHRS and YFSETQ. Trimming took 4 bases from V and 5 from J; bases not matched to a gene: 9. The CDR3 DNA sequence: TGCGCCAGCAGCAAGGACAGGGGGACGAAGGACAATGAGCAGTTCTTC. It encodes CASSKDRGTKDNEQFF.

For this clonotype: A single base separates this from a much larger clone, so it may be a read error. This likely comes from a read error, as the CDR3 has no conserved phenylalanine or tryptophan at its end. J is TRBJ2-7 and V is TRBV6-5; 7 nucleotides agree with TRBD2. V gave up 2 bases and J gave up 2 bases; unmatched junction bases: 9. Per the germline V gene, CDR1 is MNHEY and CDR2 is SVGAGI. CDR3 length equals 16 residues. As DNA, the CDR3 is TGTGCCAGCAGTTACCAGGGCAGCGGGAACCCCTACGAGCAGTACCTC. Residues: CASSYQGSGNPYEQYL.

The chain combines TRBV19 with TRBJ2-4, with D tentatively TRBD1 (6 bases). Trimming took off 3 bases at V and 10 bases at J, with 16 bases between the two ends. The CDR3 length is 14 residues. Germline V gene sequence: CDR1 LNHDA, CDR2 SQIVND (reference sequence). CDR3 in amino acids: CASSIRLTGQIQYF. CDR3 sequence (DNA): TGTGCCAGTAGTATTAGATTGACAGGTCAAATTCAGTACTTC.